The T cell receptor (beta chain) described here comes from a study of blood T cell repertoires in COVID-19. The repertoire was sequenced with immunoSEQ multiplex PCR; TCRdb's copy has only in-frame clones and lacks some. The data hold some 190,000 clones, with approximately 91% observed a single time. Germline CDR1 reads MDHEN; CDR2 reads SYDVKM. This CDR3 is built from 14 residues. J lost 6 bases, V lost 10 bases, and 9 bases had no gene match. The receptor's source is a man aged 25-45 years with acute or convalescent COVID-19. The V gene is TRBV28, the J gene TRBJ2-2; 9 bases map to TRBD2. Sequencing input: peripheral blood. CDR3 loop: CATWVSGSPGELFF. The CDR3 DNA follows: TGTGCCACTTGGGTTAGCGGGAGTCCCGGGGAGCTGTTTTTT.